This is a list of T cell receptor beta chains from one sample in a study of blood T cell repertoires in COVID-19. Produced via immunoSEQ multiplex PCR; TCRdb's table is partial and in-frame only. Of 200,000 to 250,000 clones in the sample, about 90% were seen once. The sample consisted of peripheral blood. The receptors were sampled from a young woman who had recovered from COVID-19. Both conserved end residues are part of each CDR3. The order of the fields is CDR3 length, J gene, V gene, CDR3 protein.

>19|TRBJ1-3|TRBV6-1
CASSEKRWTGLLSGNTIYF
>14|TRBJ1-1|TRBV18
CASSPPSVNTEAFF
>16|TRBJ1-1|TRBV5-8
CASSHGSTTGNTEAFF
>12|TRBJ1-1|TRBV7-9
CASSLRGTEAFF
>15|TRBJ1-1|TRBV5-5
CASSPPQGAGTEAFF
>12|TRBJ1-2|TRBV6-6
CASSLTRSGYTF
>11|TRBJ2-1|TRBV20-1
CSARDRDQQFF
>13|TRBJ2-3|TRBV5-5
CASSLGGLGTQYF
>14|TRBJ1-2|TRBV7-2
CASSLEVQGYGYTF
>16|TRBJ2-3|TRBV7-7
CASSAQPGQGTDTQYF
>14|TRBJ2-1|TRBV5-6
CASSLLNARTEQFF
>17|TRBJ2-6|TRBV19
CASGEVHLSSGANVLTF
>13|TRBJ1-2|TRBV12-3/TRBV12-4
CASRIFGQGGYTF
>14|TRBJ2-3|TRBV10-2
CASHGTSPTDTQYF
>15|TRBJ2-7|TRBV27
CASSFVAGGTGEQYF
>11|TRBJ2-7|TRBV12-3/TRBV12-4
CASGRGYEQYF
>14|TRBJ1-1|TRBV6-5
CASSYSEQTYEAFF